These 4 T cell receptor beta chains share one sample of origin, sequenced in a study of blood T cell repertoires in COVID-19. Using immunoSEQ multiplex PCR, the repertoire was profiled, and TCRdb retains in-frame clones only, with some absent. This table holds 150,000 or so clones, roughly 79% found once. Sequencing was done on a sample of peripheral blood. These receptors were collected from a human donor with acute or convalescent COVID-19. The donor label of this sample is uncertain.

This clone has a count of ten or more. V is TRBV2 and J is TRBJ1-2; D remains ambiguous. Germline assignment: CDR1 SNHLY and CDR2 FYNNEI. The CDR3 runs to 15 residues. Trimming took off 2 bases at V and 4 bases at J, with 14 bases between the two ends. CDR3 in DNA: TGTGCCAGCAGTGAAACGGACTCTGGTCCCTATGGCTACACCTTC. This codes for CASSETDSGPYGYTF. The full variable domain, with the rest looked up from reference TRBV2 and TRBJ1-2, is EPEVTQTPSHQVTQMGQEVILRCVPISNHLYFYWYRQILGQKVEFLVSFYNNEISEKSEIFDDQFSVERPDGSNFTLKIRSTKLEDSAMYFCASSETDSGPYGYTFGSGTRLTVV.

The chain uses TRBV12-3 or TRBV12-4 and TRBJ1-2; TRBD1 matches 9 bases. After removal of 5 bases from V and 5 bases from J, the junction contained 3 bases not matched to a gene. CDR3 length: 13 amino acids. In nucleotides, the CDR3 is TGTGCCAGCAGTCGGACAGGGGTTTATGGCTACACCTTC. Residues: CASSRTGVYGYTF.

The chain links TRBV2 to TRBJ1-1; D unresolved. This CDR3 is 17 amino acids long. CDR1 and CDR2 (germline): SNHLY, FYNNEI. Trimming cost V 2 bases and J 4 bases, with 20 bases left between them. For the CDR3, the DNA is TGTGCCAGCAGTGAACCCCTAGGAAGGGAACGGGGCACTGAAGCTTTCTTT. It encodes CASSEPLGRERGTEAFF.

The chain uses TRBV14 and TRBJ1-5, with D perhaps matching TRBD1 (6 bases). The V and J ends lost 0 bases and 7 bases respectively, with 7 bases between them. This CDR3 is built from 13 residues. The germline gives CDR1 SGHDN, CDR2 FVKESK. The CDR3, as DNA: TGTGCCAGCAGCCAAGAGCAGGGGCAGCCCCAGCATTTT. This encodes CASSQEQGQPQHF.